The rows below give T cell receptor beta chains drawn from one sample of a study of shared clonotypes between healthy human individuals. Clones were sequenced by immunoSEQ multiplex PCR, and TCRdb holds only the in-frame ones, with some missing. This table has about 2.2 million clones, around 93% appearing once. Sequenced material: naive CD8+ T cells from PBMCs. The origin of the receptors is a man aged 18 to 35 in good health. Some clones in this sample may be carry-over from other donors' samples. Each CDR3 is given with its conserved first and last residue.

v_gene,CDR3aa
TRBV19,CASSTRTANTEAFF
TRBV7-6,CASSEGTEQFF
TRBV30,CAWPQRDRGPEAFF
TRBV6-1,CAASRRTGSNGYTF
TRBV7-9,CASSLQVFQETQYF
TRBV15,CATSRDRGMLLNTEAFF
TRBV6-6,CASREGFWGNQPQHF
TRBV10-3,CAIMGQGALTEAFF
TRBV9,CASSVEAGKGQPQHF
TRBV28,CASIEGLAGLGSDEQFF
TRBV6-5,CATTGGAETQYF
TRBV27,CASSKLRLAGNTDTQYF
TRBV27,CASSLGTGTGELFF
TRBV7-9,CASSLVTGSLTQPQHF
TRBV6-5,CASSYDRTMNTEAFF
TRBV2,CASSEGGQGITF
TRBV6-5,CASSYSTGARDYEQYF
TRBV7-9,CASSILAGERAGELFF
TRBV19,CASSLAGIHEQYF
TRBV27,CASSLKVITGELFF
TRBV18,CASVTPGQIGELFF
TRBV9,CASSVSQGNSQETQYF
TRBV2,CASFNIEKLFF
TRBV2,CASKTGQGAQPQHF
TRBV7-9,CASSARQGAGTEAFF
TRBV9,CASSPQRELAYEQYF
TRBV2,CASSEEDSFNTEAFF
TRBV30,CAWRPRGSYGYTF
TRBV5-6,CASSTGLAASNEQFF
TRBV7-6,CASSGGYQETQYF
TRBV27,CASSWTILGDNEQFF
TRBV28,CASRSFTGTGWIEQYF
TRBV6-6,CASSPVVYTDTQYF
TRBV5-5,CASSGRSIRETQYF
TRBV29-1,CSVPGTGGVKFSAGPEAFF
TRBV27,CASSSTEEREKLFF
TRBV5-1,CASNEDRYNEQFF
TRBV7-2,CASSTTGTSGMAGEQYF
TRBV5-8,CASSLAAGSLEQYF
TRBV28,CASKALLPPYNEQFF
TRBV14,CASSQAWAVKETQYF
TRBV6-1,CASSERLLRQPQHF
TRBV27,CASREGALNQPQHF
TRBV4-1,CASSQDAGGRLVTEAFF
TRBV7-6,CASSLAQGLAGSPEQFF
TRBV2,CASGGVLGDRGYNEQFF
TRBV6-1,CASSRSGLTVYGYTF
TRBV27,CASSLARAGGGGHNEQFF
TRBV12-5,CASAIADNEQFF
TRBV2,CASTVPEPGGNLAKNIQYF
TRBV5-4,CASSPRTSGKYSYEQFF
TRBV27,CASHSLREDYEQYF
TRBV7-6,CASSLGLAYEQYF
TRBV4-2,CASSHTLAGTDTQYF
TRBV13,CASSDRASYYGYTF
TRBV29-1,CSVGSNEQFF
TRBV15,CATSRESSASSYEQYF
TRBV29-1,CSAHTSTDTQYF
TRBV28,CASSFLAGTQYF